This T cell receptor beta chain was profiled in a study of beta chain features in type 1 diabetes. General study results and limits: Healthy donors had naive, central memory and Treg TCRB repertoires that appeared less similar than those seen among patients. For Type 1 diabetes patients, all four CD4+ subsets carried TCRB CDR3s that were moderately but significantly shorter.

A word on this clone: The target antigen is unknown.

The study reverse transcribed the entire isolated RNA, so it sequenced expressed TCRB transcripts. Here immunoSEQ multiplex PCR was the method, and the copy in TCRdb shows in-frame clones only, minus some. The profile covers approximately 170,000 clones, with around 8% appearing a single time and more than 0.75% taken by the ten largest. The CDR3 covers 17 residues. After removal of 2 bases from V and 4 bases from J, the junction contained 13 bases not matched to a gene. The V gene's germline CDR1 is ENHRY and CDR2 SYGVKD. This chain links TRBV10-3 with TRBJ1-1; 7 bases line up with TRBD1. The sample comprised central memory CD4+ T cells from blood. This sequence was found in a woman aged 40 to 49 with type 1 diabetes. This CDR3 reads CAISEARGPSGGTEAFF. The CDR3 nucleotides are TGTGCCATCAGTGAGGCGAGGGGCCCTTCAGGGGGCACTGAAGCTTTCTTT.